This paragraph reports one TCR beta chain. These data belong to a study of cytomegalovirus exposure and HLA in healthy donors. V shed 3 bases and J 5 bases; nucleotides not matched to a gene: 9. Germline CDR1 and CDR2: SGHRS and YFSETQ. This CDR3 contains 18 residues. PCR amplification relied on 60 Vbeta primers (plus 13 Jbeta primers). Assay: immunoSEQ multiplex PCR; the TCRdb copy retains only in-frame clones and omits some. The profile shows roughly 100,000 clones, 76% of them singletons. V and J are TRBV5-1 and TRBJ2-4; 15 nucleotides line up with TRBD2. The sequence derives from a woman aged 18-29 years in good health and CMV-seropositive. The sample comprised PBMCs. CDR3 in DNA: TGCGCCAGCAGCTCTTCCGGGACTAGCGGGAGGTGGGAAAACATTCAGTACTTC. Its protein product is CASSSSGTSGRWENIQYF. Using reference TRBV5-1 and TRBJ2-4 for the parts outside the CDR3, the full variable domain is KAGVTQTPRYLIKTRGQQVTLSCSPISGHRSVSWYQQTPGQGLQFLFEYFSETQRNKGNFPGRFSGRQFSNSRSEMNVSTLELGDSALYLCASSSSGTSGRWENIQYFGAGTRLSVL.